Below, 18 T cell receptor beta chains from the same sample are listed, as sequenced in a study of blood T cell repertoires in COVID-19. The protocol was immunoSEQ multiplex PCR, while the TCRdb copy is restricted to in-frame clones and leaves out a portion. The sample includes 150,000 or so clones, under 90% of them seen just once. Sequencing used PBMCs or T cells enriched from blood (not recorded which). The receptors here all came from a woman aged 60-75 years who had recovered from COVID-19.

In DNA, the CDR3 is TGCGCCAGCAGCCCGGGACACCCAAGCTCCTACGAGCAGTACTTC. It translates to CASSPGHPSSYEQYF. The gene calls are TRBV5-1 and TRBJ2-7, with D tentatively TRBD1 (6 bases). V was shortened by 4 bases and J by 0 bases, with 14 bases between the two germline ends. The CDR3 covers 15 residues. The V gene's germline CDR1 is SGHRS and CDR2 YFSETQ.

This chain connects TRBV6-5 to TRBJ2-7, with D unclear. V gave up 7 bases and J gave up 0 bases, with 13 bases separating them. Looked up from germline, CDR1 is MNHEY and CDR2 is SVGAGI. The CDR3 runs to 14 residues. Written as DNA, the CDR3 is TGTGCCAGCACCCCCCGGCACAGCTCCTACGAGCAGTACTTC. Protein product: CASTPRHSSYEQYF.

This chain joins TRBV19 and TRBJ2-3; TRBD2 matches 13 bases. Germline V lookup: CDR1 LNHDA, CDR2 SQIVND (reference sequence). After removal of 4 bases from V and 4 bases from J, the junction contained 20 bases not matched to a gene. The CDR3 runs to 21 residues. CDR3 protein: CASSTPRGTTSGGASPDTQYF. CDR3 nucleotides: TGTGCCAGTAGTACGCCCCGAGGGACTACTAGCGGGGGGGCGTCTCCAGATACGCAGTATTTT.

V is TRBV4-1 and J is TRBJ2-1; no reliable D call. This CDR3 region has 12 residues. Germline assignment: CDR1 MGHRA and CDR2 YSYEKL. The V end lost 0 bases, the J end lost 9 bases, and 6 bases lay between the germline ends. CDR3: CASSQDRGEQFF. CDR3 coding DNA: TGCGCCAGCAGCCAAGATAGAGGTGAGCAGTTCTTC.

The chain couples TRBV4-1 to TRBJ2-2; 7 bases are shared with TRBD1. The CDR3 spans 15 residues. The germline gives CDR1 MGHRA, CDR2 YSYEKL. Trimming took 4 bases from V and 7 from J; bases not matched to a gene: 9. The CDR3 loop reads CASSLLATGYGELFF. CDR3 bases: TGCGCCAGCAGCCTCCTGGCGACAGGGTACGGGGAGCTGTTTTTT.

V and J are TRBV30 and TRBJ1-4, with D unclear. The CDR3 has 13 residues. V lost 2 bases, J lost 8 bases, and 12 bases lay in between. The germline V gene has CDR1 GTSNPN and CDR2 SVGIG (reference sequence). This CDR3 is CAWSPSSREKLFF. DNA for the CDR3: TGTGCCTGGAGTCCCTCTTCTAGGGAAAAACTGTTTTTT.

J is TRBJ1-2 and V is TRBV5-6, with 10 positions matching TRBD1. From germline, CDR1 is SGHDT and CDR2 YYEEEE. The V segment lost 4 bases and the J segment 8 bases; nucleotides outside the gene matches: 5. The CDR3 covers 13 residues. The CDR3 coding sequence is TGTGCCAGCAGCACCGGGACAGGGGACGGCTACACCTTC. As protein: CASSTGTGDGYTF.

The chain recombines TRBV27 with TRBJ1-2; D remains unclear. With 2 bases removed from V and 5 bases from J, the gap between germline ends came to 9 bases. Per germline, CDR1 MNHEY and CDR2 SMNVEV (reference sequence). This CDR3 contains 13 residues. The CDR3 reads CASSLRSPYGYTF. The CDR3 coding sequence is TGTGCCAGCAGTTTAAGGAGCCCTTATGGCTACACCTTC.

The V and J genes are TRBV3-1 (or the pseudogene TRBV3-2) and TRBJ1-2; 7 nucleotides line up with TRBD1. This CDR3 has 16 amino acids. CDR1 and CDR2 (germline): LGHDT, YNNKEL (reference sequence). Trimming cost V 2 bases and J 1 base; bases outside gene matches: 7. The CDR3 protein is CASSQRTGGINYGYTF. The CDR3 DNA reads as TGTGCCAGCAGCCAACGGACAGGTGGGATTAACTATGGCTACACCTTC.

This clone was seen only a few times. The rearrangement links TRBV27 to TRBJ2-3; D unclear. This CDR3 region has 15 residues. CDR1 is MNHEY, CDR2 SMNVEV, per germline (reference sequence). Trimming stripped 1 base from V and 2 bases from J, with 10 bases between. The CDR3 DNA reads TGTGCCAGCAGTTTATTTTTCCAGGTCACAGATACGCAGTATTTT. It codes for CASSLFFQVTDTQYF.

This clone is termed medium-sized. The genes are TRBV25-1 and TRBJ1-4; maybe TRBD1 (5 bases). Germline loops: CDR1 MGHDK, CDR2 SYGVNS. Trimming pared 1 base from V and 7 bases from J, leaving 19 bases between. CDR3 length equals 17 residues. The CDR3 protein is CASSEWVGQGRTEKLFF. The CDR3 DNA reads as TGTGCCAGCAGTGAATGGGTCGGGCAGGGTCGGACTGAAAAACTGTTTTTT.

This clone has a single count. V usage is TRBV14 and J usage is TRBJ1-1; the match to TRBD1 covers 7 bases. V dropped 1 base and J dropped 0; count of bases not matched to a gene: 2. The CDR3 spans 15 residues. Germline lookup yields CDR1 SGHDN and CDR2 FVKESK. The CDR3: CASSQAGTVNTEAFF. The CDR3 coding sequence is TGTGCCAGCAGCCAAGCTGGGACAGTGAACACTGAAGCTTTCTTT.

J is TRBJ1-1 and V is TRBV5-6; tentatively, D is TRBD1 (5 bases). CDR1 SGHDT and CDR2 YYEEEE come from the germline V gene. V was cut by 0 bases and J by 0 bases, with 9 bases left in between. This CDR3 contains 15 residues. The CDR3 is CASSLGGTMNTEAFF. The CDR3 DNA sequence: TGTGCCAGCAGCTTGGGGGGCACAATGAACACTGAAGCTTTCTTT.

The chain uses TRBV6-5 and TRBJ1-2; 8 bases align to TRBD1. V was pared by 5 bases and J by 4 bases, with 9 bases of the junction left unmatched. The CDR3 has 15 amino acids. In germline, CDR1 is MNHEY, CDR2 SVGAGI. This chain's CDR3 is CASSPRQGIPYGYTF. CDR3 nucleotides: TGTGCCAGCAGTCCCAGACAGGGGATCCCCTATGGCTACACCTTC.

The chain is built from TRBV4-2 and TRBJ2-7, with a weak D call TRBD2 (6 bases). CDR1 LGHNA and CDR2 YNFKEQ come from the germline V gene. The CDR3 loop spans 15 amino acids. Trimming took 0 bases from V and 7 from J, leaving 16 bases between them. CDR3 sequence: CASSQEAGLPQEQYF. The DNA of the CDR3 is TGTGCCAGCAGCCAAGAGGCGGGACTGCCGCAGGAGCAGTACTTC.

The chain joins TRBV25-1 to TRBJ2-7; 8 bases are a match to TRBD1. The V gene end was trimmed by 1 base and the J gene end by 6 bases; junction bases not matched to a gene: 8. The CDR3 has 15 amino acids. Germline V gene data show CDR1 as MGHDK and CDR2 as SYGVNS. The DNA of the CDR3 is TGTGCCAGCAGTGAATTTCATGGACAGGGTTCCGAGCAGTACTTC. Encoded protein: CASSEFHGQGSEQYF.

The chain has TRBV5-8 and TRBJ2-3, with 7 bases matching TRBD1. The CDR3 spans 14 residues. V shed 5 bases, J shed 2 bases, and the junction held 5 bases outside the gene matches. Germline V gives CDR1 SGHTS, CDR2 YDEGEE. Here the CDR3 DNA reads TGTGCCAGCAGTAGAGGGGGCCCCACAGATACGCAGTATTTT. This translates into CASSRGGPTDTQYF.

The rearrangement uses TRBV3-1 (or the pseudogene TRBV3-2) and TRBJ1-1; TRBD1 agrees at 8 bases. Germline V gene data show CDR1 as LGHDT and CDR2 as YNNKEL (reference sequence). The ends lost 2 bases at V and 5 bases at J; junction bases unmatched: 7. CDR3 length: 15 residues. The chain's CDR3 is CASSQFGQGGTEAFF. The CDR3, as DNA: TGTGCCAGCAGCCAATTCGGACAGGGTGGGACTGAAGCTTTCTTT.